The 21 T cell receptor beta chains presented below share a single source sample, sequenced in a study of shared clonotypes between healthy human individuals. Clones were read by immunoSEQ multiplex PCR, and TCRdb kept only the in-frame ones, dropping some. The sample includes some 2.4 million clones, approximately 94% seen only once; the top ten take 0.36%. Sequencing input: naive CD4+ T cells from PBMCs. Subset denoted: CD45RA+ positively selected. Receptor source: a man between 18 and 29 years old in good health. Some clones in this sample may be carry-over from other donors' samples.

The genes are TRBV10-1 and TRBJ2-3; D unclear. This CDR3 spans 12 amino acids. Germline lookup yields CDR1 WNHNN and CDR2 SYGVQD (reference sequence). V lost 6 bases, J lost 2 bases, and 6 bases lay in between. The chain's CDR3 is CASRGNTDTQYF. The CDR3 coding sequence is TGCGCCAGCAGGGGAAACACAGATACGCAGTATTTT.

The chain combines TRBV29-1 with TRBJ1-1; possible D gene TRBD1, 5 bases. Germline lookup yields CDR1 SQVTM and CDR2 ANQGSEA. V shed 6 bases and J shed 8 bases, with 13 bases lying between them. This CDR3 has 11 residues. CDR3 sequence reads: CSVGGQGEAFF. The CDR3 nucleotides read TGCAGCGTGGGGGGTCAGGGCGAAGCTTTCTTT.

This clone has a single count. The chain uses TRBV28 and TRBJ2-1; 7 bases map to TRBD2. The CDR3 sequence is 16 residues long. CDR1 is MDHEN, CDR2 SYDVKM, per germline. J was trimmed by 0 bases and V by 3 bases; bases with no gene match: 5. The CDR3 nucleotides read TGTGCCAGCAGTTTTCTAGCGGCTAGCTCCTACAATGAGCAGTTCTTC. Translation: CASSFLAASSYNEQFF.

V is TRBV19 and J is TRBJ2-3; the D gene could be TRBD1 or TRBD2 (5 bases each). Germline V gene lookup returns CDR1 LNHDA and CDR2 SQIVND (reference sequence). This CDR3 comprises 14 residues. Trimming cost V 5 bases and J 4 bases, with 13 bases left between them. CDR3 in DNA: TGTGCCAGTAGTCGAGGGGACGAGTCAGATACGCAGTATTTT. Protein sequence: CASSRGDESDTQYF.

The CDR3 reads CASIVHGTHQETQYF. The CDR3 DNA reads TGTGCCAGCATCGTCCACGGGACACACCAAGAGACCCAGTACTTC. This chain uses TRBV9 with TRBJ2-5; D may be TRBD1 (6 bases). Trimming shortened V by 6 bases and J by 0 bases, and 15 bases separated the two germline ends. There are 15 residues in the CDR3. Germline assignment: CDR1 SGDLS and CDR2 YYNGEE.

The sample holds one count of this clone. The V gene is TRBV20-1, the J gene TRBJ2-7, with 7 bases aligning to TRBD1. The trim removed 5 bases at V and 4 bases at J, leaving 2 bases unmatched. CDR1 and CDR2 from the germline V gene are DFQATT and SNEGSKA (reference sequence). The CDR3 extends over 11 amino acids. CDR3 coding DNA: TGCAGTGCTGGGGACAGATACGAGCAGTACTTC. Translating gives CSAGDRYEQYF.

This chain uses TRBV29-1 with TRBJ2-6; no definite D call. In germline, CDR1 is SQVTM, CDR2 ANQGSEA. This CDR3 is 13 amino acids long. Deletions cut 8 bases from V and 0 bases from J, with 8 bases between. The CDR3 region has the DNA TGCAGCTCCTCGGACTCTGGGGCCAACGTCCTGACTTTC. Encoded protein: CSSSDSGANVLTF.

The V gene is TRBV5-1, the J gene TRBJ1-2; D call uncertain. The CDR3 consists of 13 residues. The germline gives CDR1 SGHRS, CDR2 YFSETQ. V lost 0 bases and J 7 bases, leaving 10 bases between the germline ends. For the CDR3, the DNA is TGCGCCAGCAGCTTGGAGGGTCGCGGTGGCTACACCTTC. Translating gives CASSLEGRGGYTF.

The rearrangement uses TRBV5-1 and TRBJ2-7, with 9 bases fitting TRBD2. This CDR3 contains 17 residues. CDR1 and CDR2 from the germline V gene are SGHRS and YFSETQ. The J segment lost 5 bases and the V segment lost 4 bases, leaving 16 bases of the junction unmatched. Here the CDR3 reads CASSPSPLGSGSDEQYF. The CDR3 nucleotides are TGCGCCAGCAGCCCCTCCCCCTTGGGTAGCGGGAGTGACGAGCAGTACTTC.

The rearrangement joins TRBV4-2 to TRBJ1-5, with 8 nucleotides matching TRBD1. Germline V gene lookup returns CDR1 LGHNA and CDR2 YNFKEQ. This CDR3 has 18 residues. The V and J ends lost 4 bases and 2 bases, in that order; junction bases with no gene match: 13. The CDR3 sequence is CASSRTIPGGLGNQPQHF. The CDR3 region has the DNA TGTGCCAGCAGCCGAACCATACCAGGGGGCTTAGGCAATCAGCCCCAGCATTTT.

The rearrangement joins TRBV28 to TRBJ1-2; D is perhaps TRBD1 (6 bases). The V end lost 5 bases, the J end lost 4 bases, and 20 bases lay between the germline ends. The germline V gene has CDR1 MDHEN and CDR2 SYDVKM. CDR3 size: 16 residues. The CDR3 loop is CASSPITGLHRYGYTF. The CDR3 region has the DNA TGTGCCAGCAGTCCTATAACAGGGTTGCATCGCTATGGCTACACCTTC.

The chain recombines TRBV6-1 with TRBJ2-7; D gene ambiguous. Germline V CDR1 and CDR2: MNHNS, SASEGT. The CDR3 is 13 residues long. V gave up 7 bases and J gave up 7 bases, with 17 bases separating them. The CDR3 spells CASTGSLYEEQYF. The CDR3 DNA reads as TGTGCCAGCACAGGTTCACTCTACGAGGAGCAGTACTTC.

Note on this clone: Other nucleotide sequences from this sample produce the same CDR3. The CDR3 reads CASSLTGGNTEAFF. The DNA of the CDR3 is TGTGCCAGCAGCTTAACCGGAGGGAACACTGAAGCTTTCTTT. V is TRBV7-3 and J is TRBJ1-1, with unresolved D. Per germline, CDR1 SGHTA and CDR2 FQGTGA. CDR3 size: 14 residues. V lost 0 bases, J lost 1 base, and 6 bases lay in between.

The chain joins TRBV13 to TRBJ2-4, with 10 bases fitting TRBD1. The CDR3 sequence is 17 residues long. Germline V lookup: CDR1 PRHDT, CDR2 FYEKMQ (reference sequence). The ends lost 7 bases at V and 1 base at J; junction bases unmatched: 10. The CDR3 sequence: CASTRRQGAPAKNIQYF. In DNA, the CDR3 is TGTGCCAGCACGCGGCGACAGGGGGCGCCGGCCAAAAACATTCAGTACTTC. Looking up the rest from reference TRBV13 and TRBJ2-4 gives the full variable domain: AAGVIQSPRHLIKEKRETATLKCYPIPRHDTVYWYQQGPGQDPQFLISFYEKMQSDKGSIPDRFSAQQFSDYHSELNMSSLELGDSALYFCASTRRQGAPAKNIQYFGAGTRLSVL.

Remarks on this clone: Other DNA sequences within the sample encode an identical CDR3. The V gene is TRBV6-5, the J gene TRBJ1-2; 7 nucleotides match TRBD1. Germline lookup yields CDR1 MNHEY and CDR2 SVGAGI. This CDR3 spans 13 amino acids. V lost 5 bases, J lost 5 bases, and 5 bases stayed unmatched. Written as DNA, the CDR3 is TGTGCCAGCAGTCAGACAGGGCTATATGGCTACACCTTC. This gives the protein CASSQTGLYGYTF.

This rearrangement joins TRBV7-6 to TRBJ2-7; either TRBD1 or TRBD2 may fit D (5 bases each). CDR3 length: 15 amino acids. Germline lookup yields CDR1 SGHVS and CDR2 FNYEAQ. Trimming cost V 1 base and J 2 bases, with 12 bases left between them. The CDR3, as DNA: TGTGCCAGCAGCTTAGGGGGGACGGTAACCTACGAGCAGTACTTC. Encoded protein: CASSLGGTVTYEQYF.

The chain has TRBV28 and TRBJ2-3, with 14 bases matching TRBD2. CDR3 length: 16 residues. The germline V gene encodes CDR1 MDHEN and CDR2 SYDVKM. Trimming took 5 bases from V and 1 from J; bases not matched to a gene: 2. The CDR3 nucleotides are TGTGCCAGCAGTCCGGGACTAGCGGGAGGCACAGATACGCAGTATTTT. Amino acid sequence: CASSPGLAGGTDTQYF.

This clone was detected only once. A much larger clone is a single base away; this may be a read error. The chain carries TRBV7-6 and TRBJ2-1; no definite D call. Trimming removed 3 bases at V and 5 bases at J, with 2 bases between. CDR3 length equals 11 residues. Germline V gives CDR1 SGHVS, CDR2 FNYEAQ. This CDR3 reads CASSFDNEQFF. The DNA for the CDR3 is TGTGCCAGCAGCTTCGACAATGAGCAGTTCTTC.

This sequence joins TRBV5-4 and TRBJ2-2; TRBD1 matches at 11 bases. This CDR3 has 16 amino acids. Germline assignment: CDR1 SGHNT and CDR2 YYREEE (reference sequence). V lost 4 bases, J lost 2 bases, and 4 bases stayed unmatched. DNA for the CDR3: TGTGCCAGCAGCCCGGGGACAGGGGGAAACACCGGGGAGCTGTTTTTT. Translation gives CASSPGTGGNTGELFF.

The chain has TRBV6-1 and TRBJ2-3; possible D gene TRBD1, 5 bases. The CDR3 covers 15 residues. V lost 6 bases to trimming and J lost 1 base, with 14 bases between them. Germline CDR1 and CDR2: MNHNS and SASEGT. Here the CDR3 reads CASSALGAGTDTQYF. For the CDR3, the DNA is TGTGCCAGCAGCGCCCTTGGGGCGGGCACAGATACGCAGTATTTT.

This clone was recorded only once. This chain connects TRBV5-1 to TRBJ2-1; 11 bases match TRBD2. This CDR3 spans 17 amino acids. Germline loops: CDR1 SGHRS, CDR2 YFSETQ. The trim removed 3 bases at V and 8 bases at J, leaving 13 bases unmatched. The CDR3 reads CASSSTLTSGSVDEQFF. The CDR3 DNA is TGCGCCAGCAGCTCAACCCTTACTAGCGGGAGTGTCGATGAGCAGTTCTTC.